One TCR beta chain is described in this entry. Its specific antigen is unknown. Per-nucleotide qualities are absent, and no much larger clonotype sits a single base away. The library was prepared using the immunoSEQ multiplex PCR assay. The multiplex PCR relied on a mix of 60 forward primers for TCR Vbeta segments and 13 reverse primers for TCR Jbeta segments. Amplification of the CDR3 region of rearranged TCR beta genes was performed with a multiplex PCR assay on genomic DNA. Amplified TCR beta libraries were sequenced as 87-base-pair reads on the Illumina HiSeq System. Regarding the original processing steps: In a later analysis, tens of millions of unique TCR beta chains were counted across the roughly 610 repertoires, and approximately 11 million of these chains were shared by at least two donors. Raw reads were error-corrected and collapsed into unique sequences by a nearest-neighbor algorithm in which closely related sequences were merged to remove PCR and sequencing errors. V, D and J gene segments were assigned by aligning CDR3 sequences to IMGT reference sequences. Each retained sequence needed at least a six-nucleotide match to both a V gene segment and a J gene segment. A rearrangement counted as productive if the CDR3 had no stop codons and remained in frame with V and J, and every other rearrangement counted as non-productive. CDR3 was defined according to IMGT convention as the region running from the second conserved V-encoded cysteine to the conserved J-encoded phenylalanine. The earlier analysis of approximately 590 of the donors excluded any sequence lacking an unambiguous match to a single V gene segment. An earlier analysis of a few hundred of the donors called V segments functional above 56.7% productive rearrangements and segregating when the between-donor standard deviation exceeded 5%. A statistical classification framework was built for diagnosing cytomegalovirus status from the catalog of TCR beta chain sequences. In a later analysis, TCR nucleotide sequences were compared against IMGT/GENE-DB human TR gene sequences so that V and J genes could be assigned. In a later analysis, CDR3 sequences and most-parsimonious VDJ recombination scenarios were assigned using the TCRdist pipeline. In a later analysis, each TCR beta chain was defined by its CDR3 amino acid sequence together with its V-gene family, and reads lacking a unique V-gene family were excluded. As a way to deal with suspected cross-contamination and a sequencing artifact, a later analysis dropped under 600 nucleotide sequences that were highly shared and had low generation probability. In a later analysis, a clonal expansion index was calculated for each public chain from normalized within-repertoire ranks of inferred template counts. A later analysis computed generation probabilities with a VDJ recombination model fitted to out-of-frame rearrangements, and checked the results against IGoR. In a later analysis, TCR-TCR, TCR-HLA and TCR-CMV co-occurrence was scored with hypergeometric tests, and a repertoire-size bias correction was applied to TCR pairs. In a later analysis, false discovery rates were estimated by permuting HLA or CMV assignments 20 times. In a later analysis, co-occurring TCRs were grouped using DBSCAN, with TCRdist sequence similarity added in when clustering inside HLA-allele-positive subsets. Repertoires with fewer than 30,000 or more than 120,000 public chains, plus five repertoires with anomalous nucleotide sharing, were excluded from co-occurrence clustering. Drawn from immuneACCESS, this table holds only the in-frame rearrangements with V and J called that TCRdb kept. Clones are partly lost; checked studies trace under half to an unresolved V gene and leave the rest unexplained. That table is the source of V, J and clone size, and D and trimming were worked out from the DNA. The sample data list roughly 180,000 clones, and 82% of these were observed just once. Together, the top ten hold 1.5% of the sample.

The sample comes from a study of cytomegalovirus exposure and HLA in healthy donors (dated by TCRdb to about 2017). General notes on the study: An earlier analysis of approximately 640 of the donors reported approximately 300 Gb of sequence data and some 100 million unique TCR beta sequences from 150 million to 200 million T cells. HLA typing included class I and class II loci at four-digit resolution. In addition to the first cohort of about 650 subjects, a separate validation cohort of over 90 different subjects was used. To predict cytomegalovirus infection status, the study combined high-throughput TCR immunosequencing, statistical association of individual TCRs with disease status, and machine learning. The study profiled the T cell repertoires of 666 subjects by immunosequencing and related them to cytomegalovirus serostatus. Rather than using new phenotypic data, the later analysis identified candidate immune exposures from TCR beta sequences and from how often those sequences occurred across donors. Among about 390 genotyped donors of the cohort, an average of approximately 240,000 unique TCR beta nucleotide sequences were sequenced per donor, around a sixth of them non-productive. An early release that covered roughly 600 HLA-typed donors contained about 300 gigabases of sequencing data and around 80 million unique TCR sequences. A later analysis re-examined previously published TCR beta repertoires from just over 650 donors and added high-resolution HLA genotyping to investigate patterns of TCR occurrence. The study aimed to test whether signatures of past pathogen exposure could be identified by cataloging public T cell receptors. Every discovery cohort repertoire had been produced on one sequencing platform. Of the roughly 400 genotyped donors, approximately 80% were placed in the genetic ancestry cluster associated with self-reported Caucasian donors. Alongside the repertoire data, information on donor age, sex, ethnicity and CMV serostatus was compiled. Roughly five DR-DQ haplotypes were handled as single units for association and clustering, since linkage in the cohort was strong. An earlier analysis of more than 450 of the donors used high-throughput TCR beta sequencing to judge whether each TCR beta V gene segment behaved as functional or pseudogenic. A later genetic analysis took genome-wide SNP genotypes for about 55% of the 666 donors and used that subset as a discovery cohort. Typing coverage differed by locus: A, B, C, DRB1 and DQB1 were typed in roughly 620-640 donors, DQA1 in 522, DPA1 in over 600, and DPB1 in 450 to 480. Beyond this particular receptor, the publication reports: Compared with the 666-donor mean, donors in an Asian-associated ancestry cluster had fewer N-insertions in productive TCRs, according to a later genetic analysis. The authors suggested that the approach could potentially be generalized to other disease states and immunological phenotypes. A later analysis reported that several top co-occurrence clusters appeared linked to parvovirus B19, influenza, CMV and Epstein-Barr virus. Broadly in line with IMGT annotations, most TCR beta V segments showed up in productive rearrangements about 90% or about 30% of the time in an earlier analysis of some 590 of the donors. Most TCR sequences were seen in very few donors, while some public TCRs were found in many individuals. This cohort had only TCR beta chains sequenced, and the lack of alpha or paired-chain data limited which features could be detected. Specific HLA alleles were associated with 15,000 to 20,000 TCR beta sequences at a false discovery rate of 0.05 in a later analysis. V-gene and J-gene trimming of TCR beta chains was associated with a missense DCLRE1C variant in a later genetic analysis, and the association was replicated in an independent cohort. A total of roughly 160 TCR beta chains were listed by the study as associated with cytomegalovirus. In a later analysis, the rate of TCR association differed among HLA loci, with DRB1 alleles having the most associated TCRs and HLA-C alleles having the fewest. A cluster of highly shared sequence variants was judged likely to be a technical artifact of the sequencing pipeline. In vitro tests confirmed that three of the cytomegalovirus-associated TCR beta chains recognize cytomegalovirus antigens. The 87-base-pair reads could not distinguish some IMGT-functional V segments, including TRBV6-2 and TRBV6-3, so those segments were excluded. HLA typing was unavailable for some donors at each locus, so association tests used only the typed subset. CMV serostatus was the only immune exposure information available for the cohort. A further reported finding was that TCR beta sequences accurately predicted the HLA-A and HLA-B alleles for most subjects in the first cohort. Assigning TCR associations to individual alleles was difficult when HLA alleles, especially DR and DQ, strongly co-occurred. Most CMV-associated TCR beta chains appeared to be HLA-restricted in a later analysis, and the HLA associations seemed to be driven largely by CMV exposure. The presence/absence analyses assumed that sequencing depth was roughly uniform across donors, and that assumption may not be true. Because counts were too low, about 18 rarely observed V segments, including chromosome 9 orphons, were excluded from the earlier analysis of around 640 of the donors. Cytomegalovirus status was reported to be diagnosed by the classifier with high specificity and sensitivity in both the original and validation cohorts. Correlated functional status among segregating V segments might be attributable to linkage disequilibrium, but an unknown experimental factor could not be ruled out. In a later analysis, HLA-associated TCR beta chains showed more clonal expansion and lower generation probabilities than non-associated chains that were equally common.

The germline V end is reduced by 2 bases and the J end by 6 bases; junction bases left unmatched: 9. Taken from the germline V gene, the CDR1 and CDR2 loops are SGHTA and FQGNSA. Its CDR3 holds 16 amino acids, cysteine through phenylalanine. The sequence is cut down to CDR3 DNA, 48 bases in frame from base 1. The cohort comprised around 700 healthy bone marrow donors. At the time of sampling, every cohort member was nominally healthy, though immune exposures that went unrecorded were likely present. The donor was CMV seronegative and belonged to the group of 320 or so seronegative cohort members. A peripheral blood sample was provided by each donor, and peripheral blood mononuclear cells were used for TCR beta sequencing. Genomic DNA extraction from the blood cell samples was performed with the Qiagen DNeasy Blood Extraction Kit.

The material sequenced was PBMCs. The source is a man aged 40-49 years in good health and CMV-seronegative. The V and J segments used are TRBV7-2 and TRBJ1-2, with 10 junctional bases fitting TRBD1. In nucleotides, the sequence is TGTGCCAGCAGCTTATCCCGGACAGGGGGAAGGAATGGCTACACCTTC. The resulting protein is CASSLSRTGGRNGYTF.